A selection of T cell receptor beta chains follows, all from one sample in a study of identical twins. Each CDR3 protein gets one entry after TCRdb re-called the 5' RACE reads with MiXCR. Of just over 450,000 distinct CDR3 sequences listed, 14% are singletons. The same data also went into a second study, on yellow fever vaccine responses in identical twins.

The sequenced material came from CD4+ T cells sorted from blood. The receptors stem from a woman under 30 in good health. Each CDR3 is given with its conserved first and last residue. D genes are given only for firm matches. Size is omitted from some rows. Given values are once, few, many or a class for expanded clones.

d_call	v_call	clone_size	j_call	cdr3_aa	cdr3_nt
NA	TRBV6-2/TRBV6-3	few	TRBJ1-1	CASRDEHRTGNTEAFF	TGTGCCAGCAGGGACGAACATCGAACGGGGAACACTGAAGCTTTCTTT
NA	TRBV25-1	NA	TRBJ2-1	CASSDSYNEQFF	TGTGCCAGCAGTGACAGCTACAATGAGCAGTTCTTC
TRBD1	TRBV6-2/TRBV6-3	few	TRBJ2-7	CASRERGREQYF	TGTGCCAGCAGAGAGAGGGGGCGGGAGCAGTACTTC
TRBD1	TRBV29-1	few	TRBJ2-7	CSVGDRGEQYF	TGCAGCGTGGGGGACAGGGGGGAGCAGTACTTC
NA	TRBV29-1	few	TRBJ1-1	CSVVGQGRAFF	TGCAGCGTTGTGGGGCAGGGCCGAGCTTTCTTT
NA	TRBV9	NA	TRBJ1-5	CASSVGEGNQPQHF	TGTGCCAGCAGCGTAGGTGAAGGAAATCAGCCCCAGCATTTT
TRBD2	TRBV20-1	many	TRBJ2-1	CSASRNGRADNEQFF	TGCAGTGCTAGTCGTAACGGGAGGGCGGACAATGAGCAGTTCTTC
NA	TRBV3-1	few	TRBJ2-1	CASSQVRRGGYNEQFF	TGTGCCAGCAGCCAAGTAAGAAGGGGGGGTTACAATGAGCAGTTCTTC
TRBD1	TRBV3-1	NA	TRBJ2-7	CASSQEPGGPLSYEQYF	TGTGCCAGCAGCCAAGAACCAGGGGGCCCCCTCTCCTACGAGCAGTACTTC
NA	TRBV5-1	few	TRBJ2-1	CASSLVRDYNEQFF	TGCGCCAGCAGCTTGGTGCGGGACTACAATGAGCAGTTCTTC
TRBD2	TRBV12-3/TRBV12-4	few	TRBJ2-7	CASSLMGTSSYEQYF	TGTGCCAGCAGTCTTATGGGGACTAGCTCCTACGAGCAGTACTTC
NA	TRBV5-6	few	TRBJ2-7	CASSLLRRVAEQYF	TGTGCCAGCAGCTTGTTGCGCAGGGTAGCCGAGCAGTACTTC
NA	TRBV6-6	few	TRBJ2-7	CASSPDRPHEQYF	TGTGCCAGCAGCCCGGACCGTCCCCACGAGCAGTACTTC
NA	TRBV3-1	NA	TRBJ1-2	CASSQVTAYGYTF	TGTGCCAGCAGCCAAGTTACCGCCTATGGCTACACCTTC
NA	TRBV25-1	NA	TRBJ2-1	CASSEKRNGNEQFF	TGTGCCAGCAGTGAAAAGAGAAACGGCAATGAGCAGTTCTTC
NA	TRBV2	NA	TRBJ2-7	CASSPNGPYEQYF	TGTGCCAGCAGCCCTAACGGGCCCTACGAGCAGTACTTC
TRBD2	TRBV10-3	few	TRBJ2-1	CAISESGRNHNEQFF	TGTGCCATCAGTGAAAGCGGGAGGAATCACAATGAGCAGTTCTTC
TRBD1	TRBV5-1	NA	TRBJ2-1	CASHAGTGGYNEQFF	TGCGCCAGCCATGCCGGGACAGGGGGCTACAATGAGCAGTTCTTC
NA	TRBV27	many	TRBJ2-6	CASSSFSGANVLTF	TGTGCCAGCAGTTCATTCTCTGGGGCCAACGTCCTGACTTTC
TRBD2	TRBV5-1	many	TRBJ2-1	CASSRRPASGSNDEQFF	TGCGCCAGCAGCCGGAGACCGGCTAGCGGGAGTAATGATGAGCAGTTCTTC
NA	TRBV7-3	few	TRBJ2-1	CASSLMSGMAYNEQFF	TGTGCCAGCAGCTTAATGTCAGGGATGGCCTACAATGAGCAGTTCTTC
NA	TRBV20-1	NA	TRBJ2-1	CSARGRGAYNEQFF	TGCAGTGCTAGGGGTAGGGGTGCCTACAATGAGCAGTTCTTC
TRBD1	TRBV5-1	NA	TRBJ2-1	CASSPPGTGYTNEQFF	TGCGCCAGCAGCCCTCCAGGGACAGGGTATACCAATGAGCAGTTCTTC
NA	TRBV20-1	NA	TRBJ2-2	CSARAQTGELFF	TGCAGTGCTAGAGCCCAAACCGGGGAGCTGTTTTTT
NA	TRBV2	NA	TRBJ2-5	CASSVLGDSYQETQYF	TGTGCCAGCAGCGTTCTGGGGGACTCGTACCAAGAGACCCAGTACTTC
NA	TRBV4-2	few	TRBJ2-5	CASSQVGAQETQYF	TGTGCCAGCAGCCAAGTAGGCGCACAAGAGACCCAGTACTTC
NA	TRBV3-1	few	TRBJ2-3	CASSQDRGYTQYF	TGTGCCAGCAGCCAAGACAGGGGTTATACGCAGTATTTT
NA	TRBV12-3/TRBV12-4	few	TRBJ2-2	CASSLVGRVITGELFF	TGTGCCAGCAGTTTGGTCGGCAGGGTAATCACCGGGGAGCTGTTTTTT
TRBD2	TRBV20-1	few	TRBJ2-1	CSASPAGGHSYNEQFF	TGCAGTGCTAGCCCAGCGGGGGGCCACTCCTACAATGAGCAGTTCTTC
TRBD2	TRBV2	NA	TRBJ2-5	CASRTSGRVQETQYF	TGTGCCAGCAGGACTAGCGGGAGGGTTCAAGAGACCCAGTACTTC
TRBD2	TRBV20-1	many	TRBJ2-1	CSAVAGRGQGEQFF	TGCAGTGCTGTAGCGGGGAGGGGCCAGGGTGAGCAGTTCTTC
NA	TRBV6-6	NA	TRBJ2-5	CASRHNSQETQYF	TGTGCCAGCAGGCATAATAGTCAAGAGACCCAGTACTTC
NA	TRBV12-3/TRBV12-4	many	TRBJ1-6	CASSLGGYNSPLHF	TGTGCCAGCAGTTTAGGGGGGTATAATTCACCCCTCCACTTT
TRBD2	TRBV12-3/TRBV12-4	NA	TRBJ2-2	CTISLAGAKLAGVPGELFF	TGTACCATCAGTTTAGCGGGGGCGAAACTAGCGGGAGTTCCCGGGGAGCTGTTTTTT
NA	TRBV20-1	NA	TRBJ2-5	CSARESQRLTQYF	TGCAGTGCTAGAGAATCCCAAAGGTTGACCCAGTACTTC
TRBD1	TRBV12-3/TRBV12-4	few	TRBJ2-2	CASRRQGSNTGELFF	TGTGCCAGCAGACGACAGGGGTCGAACACCGGGGAGCTGTTTTTT
NA	TRBV24-1	many	TRBJ2-1	CATSEPGAGSYNEQFF	TGTGCCACCAGTGAACCGGGGGCGGGCTCCTACAATGAGCAGTTCTTC
TRBD1	TRBV6-1	NA	TRBJ2-7	CASRGQGANEQYF	TGTGCCAGCAGGGGCCAGGGGGCCAACGAGCAGTACTTC
NA	TRBV21-1	few	TRBJ2-7	CASSRKDRTSSYEQYF	TGTGCCAGCAGTAGAAAGGACAGGACATCCTCCTACGAGCAGTACTTC
NA	TRBV11-2	many	TRBJ2-1	CASSFSWDTEQFF	TGTGCCAGCAGCTTTAGTTGGGATACTGAGCAGTTCTTC
NA	TRBV3-1	few	TRBJ2-5	CASTLAAVRETQYF	TGTGCCAGCACCCTGGCAGCGGTACGGGAGACCCAGTACTTC
NA	TRBV20-1	NA	TRBJ2-7	CSARLEAVTYEQYF	TGCAGTGCTAGGTTAGAAGCGGTAACCTACGAGCAGTACTTC
NA	TRBV29-1	NA	TRBJ2-7	CSVEDPPYEQYF	TGCAGCGTTGAAGATCCTCCCTACGAGCAGTACTTC
NA	TRBV3-1	few	TRBJ2-2	CASSQGGAVTGELFF	TGTGCCAGCAGCCAAGGGGGGGCAGTCACCGGGGAGCTGTTTTTT
TRBD2	TRBV12-3/TRBV12-4	NA	TRBJ2-5	CASSARTSGLQTQYF	TGTGCCAGCAGCGCCAGGACTAGCGGGCTCCAGACCCAGTACTTC
NA	TRBV5-5	NA	TRBJ2-1	CASSKRGEANNEQFF	TGTGCCAGCAGCAAGAGGGGGGAGGCGAACAATGAGCAGTTCTTC
TRBD2	TRBV12-3/TRBV12-4	NA	TRBJ2-7	CASSSPSGGASHEQYF	TGTGCCAGCAGTTCGCCTAGCGGGGGGGCTTCCCACGAGCAGTACTTC
NA	TRBV28	NA	TRBJ2-3	CASSRAGDVNTQYF	TGTGCCAGCAGTAGGGCAGGGGACGTGAATACGCAGTATTTT
NA	TRBV5-8	NA	TRBJ2-3	CASSSGEGRGYTDTQYF	TGTGCCAGCAGTTCGGGAGAGGGCAGGGGATACACAGATACGCAGTATTTT
NA	TRBV29-1	many	TRBJ2-2	CSARDNLQPNTGELFF	TGCAGCGCTCGGGACAACCTACAACCGAACACCGGGGAGCTGTTTTTT
TRBD2	TRBV7-9	NA	TRBJ2-3	CASSRPQLAGGIDTQYF	TGTGCCAGCAGCCGACCCCAACTAGCGGGGGGAATAGATACGCAGTATTTT